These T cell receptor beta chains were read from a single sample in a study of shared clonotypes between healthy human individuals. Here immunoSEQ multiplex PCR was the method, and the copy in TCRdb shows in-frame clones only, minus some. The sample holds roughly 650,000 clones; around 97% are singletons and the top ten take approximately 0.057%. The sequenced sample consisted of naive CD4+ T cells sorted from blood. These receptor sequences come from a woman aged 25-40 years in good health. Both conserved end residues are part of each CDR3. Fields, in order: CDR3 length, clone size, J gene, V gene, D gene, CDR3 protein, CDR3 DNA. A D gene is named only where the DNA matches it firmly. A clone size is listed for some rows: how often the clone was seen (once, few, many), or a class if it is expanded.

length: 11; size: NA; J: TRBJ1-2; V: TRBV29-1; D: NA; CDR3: CSVPWGRAYTF; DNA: TGCAGCGTCCCGTGGGGGCGTGCCTACACCTTC
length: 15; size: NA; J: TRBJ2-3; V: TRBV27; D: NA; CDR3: CASSPRDQTPDTQYF; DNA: TGTGCCAGCAGCCCTCGCGACCAGACTCCAGATACGCAGTATTTT
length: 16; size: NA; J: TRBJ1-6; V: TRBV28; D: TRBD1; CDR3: CASRLGTGGYNSPLHF; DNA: TGTGCCAGCAGGCTCGGGACAGGGGGTTATAATTCACCCCTCCACTTT
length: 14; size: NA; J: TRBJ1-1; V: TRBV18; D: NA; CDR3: CASSLTQGNTEAFF; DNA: TGTGCCAGCTCACTAACACAGGGGAACACTGAAGCTTTCTTT
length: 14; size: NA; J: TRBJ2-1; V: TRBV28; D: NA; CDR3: CASSPASPYNEQFF; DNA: TGTGCCAGCAGTCCTGCTAGCCCCTACAATGAGCAGTTCTTC
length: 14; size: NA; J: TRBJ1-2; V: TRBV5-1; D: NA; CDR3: CASSFRAREYGYTF; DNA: TGCGCCAGCAGCTTCAGGGCCCGGGAATATGGCTACACCTTC
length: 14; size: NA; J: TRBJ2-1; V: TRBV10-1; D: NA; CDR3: CASSAAWAYNEQFF; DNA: TGCGCCAGCAGTGCGGCCTGGGCCTACAATGAGCAGTTCTTC
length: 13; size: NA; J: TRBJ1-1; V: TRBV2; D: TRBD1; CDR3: CASSGQGYTEAFF; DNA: TGTGCCAGCAGTGGACAGGGGTATACTGAAGCTTTCTTT
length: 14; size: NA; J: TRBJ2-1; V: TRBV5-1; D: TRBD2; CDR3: CASSVLAGSNEQFF; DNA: TGCGCCAGCAGTGTACTAGCGGGTTCCAATGAGCAGTTCTTC
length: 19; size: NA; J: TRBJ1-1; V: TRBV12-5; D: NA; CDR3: CASGLATPPGWGSIAEAFF; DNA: TGTGCTAGTGGTTTGGCCACCCCCCCGGGTTGGGGTTCGATTGCTGAAGCTTTCTTT
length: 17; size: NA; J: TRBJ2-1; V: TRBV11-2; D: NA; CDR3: CASSLGELNPSYNEQFF; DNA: TGTGCCAGCAGCTTAGGTGAGCTGAACCCTAGCTACAATGAGCAGTTCTTC
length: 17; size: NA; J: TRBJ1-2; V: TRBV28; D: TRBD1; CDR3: CASSLPRTGLGENGYTF; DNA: TGTGCCAGCAGTTTACCAAGGACAGGGCTAGGAGAAAATGGCTACACCTTC
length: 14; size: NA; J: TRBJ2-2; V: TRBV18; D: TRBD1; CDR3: CASPGQTNTGELFF; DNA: TGTGCCAGCCCGGGACAGACAAACACCGGGGAGCTGTTTTTT
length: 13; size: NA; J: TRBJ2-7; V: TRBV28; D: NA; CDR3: CASKQGPRDEQYF; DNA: TGTGCCAGCAAACAGGGTCCTAGGGACGAGCAGTACTTC
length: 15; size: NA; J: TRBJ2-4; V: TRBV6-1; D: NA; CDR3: CASSVSSLAKNIQYF; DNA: TGTGCCAGCAGTGTTTCTTCGCTAGCCAAAAACATTCAGTACTTC
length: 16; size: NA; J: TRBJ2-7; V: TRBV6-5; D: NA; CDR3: CASSLEPGPTTYEQYF; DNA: TGTGCCAGCAGTTTGGAACCGGGACCGACCACCTACGAGCAGTACTTC
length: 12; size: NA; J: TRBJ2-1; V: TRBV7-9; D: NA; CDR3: CASSLRWGDEFF; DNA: TGTGCCAGCAGCCTCCGCTGGGGGGACGAGTTCTTC
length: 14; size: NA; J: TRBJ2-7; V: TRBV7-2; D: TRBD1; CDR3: CASTKYRGLYEQYF; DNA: TGTGCCAGCACCAAGTACAGGGGGCTCTACGAGCAGTACTTC
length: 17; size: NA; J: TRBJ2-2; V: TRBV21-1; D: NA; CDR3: CASSKGPRGPNTGELFF; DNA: TGTGCCAGCAGCAAAGGTCCCCGCGGACCCAACACCGGGGAGCTGTTTTTT
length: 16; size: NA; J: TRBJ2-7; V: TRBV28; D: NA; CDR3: CASSQRGSLRTYEQYF; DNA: TGTGCCAGCAGTCAAAGGGGCTCACTCAGAACCTACGAGCAGTACTTC
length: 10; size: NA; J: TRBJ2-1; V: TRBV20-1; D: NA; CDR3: CSARANEQFF; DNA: TGCAGTGCTAGAGCGAATGAGCAGTTCTTC
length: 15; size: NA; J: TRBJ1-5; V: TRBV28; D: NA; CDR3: CASSLTIGGNQPQHF; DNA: TGTGCCAGCAGCCTGACCATTGGGGGCAATCAGCCCCAGCATTTT
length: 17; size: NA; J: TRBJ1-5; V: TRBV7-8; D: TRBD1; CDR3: CASSPEPGTGIGQPQHF; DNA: TGTGCCAGCAGCCCAGAACCCGGGACAGGTATAGGGCAGCCCCAGCATTTT
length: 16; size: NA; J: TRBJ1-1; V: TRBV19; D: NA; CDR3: CASSPTATVMNTEAFF; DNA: TGTGCCAGTAGTCCAACAGCTACGGTTATGAACACTGAAGCTTTCTTT
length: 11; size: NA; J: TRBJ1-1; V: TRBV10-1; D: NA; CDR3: CASRALGEAFF; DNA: TGCGCCAGCCGGGCCTTAGGAGAAGCTTTCTTT
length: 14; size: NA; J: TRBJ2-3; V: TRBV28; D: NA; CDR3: CASSLFGATDTQYF; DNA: TGTGCCAGCAGTTTATTTGGTGCCACAGATACGCAGTATTTT
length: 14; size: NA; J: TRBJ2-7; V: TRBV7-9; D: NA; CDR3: CASSFWGKSYEQYF; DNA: TGTGCCAGCAGCTTCTGGGGTAAATCCTACGAGCAGTACTTC
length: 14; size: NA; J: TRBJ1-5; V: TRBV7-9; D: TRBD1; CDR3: CASSLQGEGQPQHF; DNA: TGTGCCAGCAGCTTACAGGGGGAGGGTCAGCCCCAGCATTTT
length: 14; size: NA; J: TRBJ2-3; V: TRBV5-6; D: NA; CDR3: CASSLAQEPGTQYF; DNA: TGTGCCAGCAGCTTGGCCCAGGAGCCCGGGACGCAGTATTTT
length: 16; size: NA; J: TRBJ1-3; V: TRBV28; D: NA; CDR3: CASSMRQKYSGNTIYF; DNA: TGTGCCAGCAGTATGAGACAGAAGTACTCTGGAAACACCATATATTTT
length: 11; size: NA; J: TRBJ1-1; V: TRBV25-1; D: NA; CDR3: CASSGEVGAFF; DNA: TGTGCCAGCAGTGGAGAAGTGGGGGCTTTCTTT
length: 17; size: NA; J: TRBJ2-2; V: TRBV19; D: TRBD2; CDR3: CASSTPTSGPNTGELFF; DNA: TGTGCCAGTAGTACCCCGACTAGCGGGCCGAACACCGGGGAGCTGTTTTTT
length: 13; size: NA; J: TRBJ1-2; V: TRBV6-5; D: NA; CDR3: CASSYSSGSGYTF; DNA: TGTGCCAGCAGTTACTCGAGTGGGTCTGGCTACACCTTC
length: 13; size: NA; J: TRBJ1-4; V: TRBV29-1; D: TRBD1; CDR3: CSARTGVNEKLFF; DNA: TGCAGCGCTAGGACAGGAGTCAATGAAAAACTGTTTTTT
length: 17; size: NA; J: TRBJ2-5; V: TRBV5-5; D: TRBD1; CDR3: CASSFVDRVWSYETQYF; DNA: TGTGCCAGCAGCTTTGTCGACAGGGTATGGTCTTACGAGACCCAGTACTTC
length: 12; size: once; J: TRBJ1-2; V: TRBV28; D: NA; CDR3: CASSRGQYGYTF; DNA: TGTGCCAGCAGCCGCGGACAGTATGGCTACACCTTC
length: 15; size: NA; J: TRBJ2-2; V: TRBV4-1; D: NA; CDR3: CASSHGLVYTGELFF; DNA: TGCGCCAGCAGCCATGGTCTGGTATACACCGGGGAGCTGTTTTTT
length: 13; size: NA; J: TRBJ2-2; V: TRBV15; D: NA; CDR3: CATSGSPTGELFF; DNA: TGTGCCACCAGTGGAAGTCCCACCGGGGAGCTGTTTTTT
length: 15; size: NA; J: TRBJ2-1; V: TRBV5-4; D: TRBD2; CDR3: CASSTGLVSVYEQFF; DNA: TGTGCCAGCAGCACGGGACTAGTGAGTGTCTATGAGCAGTTCTTC
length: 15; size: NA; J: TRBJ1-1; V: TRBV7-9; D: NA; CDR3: CASSLAQGMNTEAFF; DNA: TGTGCCAGCAGCTTAGCGCAGGGGATGAACACTGAAGCTTTCTTT
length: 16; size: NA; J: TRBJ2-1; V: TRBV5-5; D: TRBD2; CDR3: CASSLGGLAGPGEQFF; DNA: TGTGCCAGCAGCTTGGGAGGACTAGCGGGCCCGGGGGAGCAGTTCTTC
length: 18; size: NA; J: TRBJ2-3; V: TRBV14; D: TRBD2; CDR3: CASSPRLAGVPKVDTQYF; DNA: TGTGCCAGCAGCCCGAGACTAGCGGGGGTCCCGAAAGTGGATACGCAGTATTTT
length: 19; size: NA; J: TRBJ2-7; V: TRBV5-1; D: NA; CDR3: CASRAHQGSGLTGRYEQYF; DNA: TGCGCCAGCAGAGCCCATCAGGGGAGCGGCCTTACCGGCCGGTACGAGCAGTACTTC
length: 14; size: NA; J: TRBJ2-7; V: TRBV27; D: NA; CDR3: CASSTSPDSKQQYF; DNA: TGTGCCAGCAGTACATCGCCGGACAGTAAGCAGCAGTACTTC
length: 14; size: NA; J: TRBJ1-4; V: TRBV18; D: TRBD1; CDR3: CASSPTTGGEKLFF; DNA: TGTGCCAGCTCACCAACTACAGGGGGTGAAAAACTGTTTTTT
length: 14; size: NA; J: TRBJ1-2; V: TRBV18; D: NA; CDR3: CASSPGSSSYGYTF; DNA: TGTGCCAGCTCACCAGGATCCTCGAGCTATGGCTACACCTTC
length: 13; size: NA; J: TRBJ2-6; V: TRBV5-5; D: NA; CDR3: CASSSDQANVLTF; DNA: TGTGCCAGCAGCTCTGACCAGGCCAACGTCCTGACTTTC